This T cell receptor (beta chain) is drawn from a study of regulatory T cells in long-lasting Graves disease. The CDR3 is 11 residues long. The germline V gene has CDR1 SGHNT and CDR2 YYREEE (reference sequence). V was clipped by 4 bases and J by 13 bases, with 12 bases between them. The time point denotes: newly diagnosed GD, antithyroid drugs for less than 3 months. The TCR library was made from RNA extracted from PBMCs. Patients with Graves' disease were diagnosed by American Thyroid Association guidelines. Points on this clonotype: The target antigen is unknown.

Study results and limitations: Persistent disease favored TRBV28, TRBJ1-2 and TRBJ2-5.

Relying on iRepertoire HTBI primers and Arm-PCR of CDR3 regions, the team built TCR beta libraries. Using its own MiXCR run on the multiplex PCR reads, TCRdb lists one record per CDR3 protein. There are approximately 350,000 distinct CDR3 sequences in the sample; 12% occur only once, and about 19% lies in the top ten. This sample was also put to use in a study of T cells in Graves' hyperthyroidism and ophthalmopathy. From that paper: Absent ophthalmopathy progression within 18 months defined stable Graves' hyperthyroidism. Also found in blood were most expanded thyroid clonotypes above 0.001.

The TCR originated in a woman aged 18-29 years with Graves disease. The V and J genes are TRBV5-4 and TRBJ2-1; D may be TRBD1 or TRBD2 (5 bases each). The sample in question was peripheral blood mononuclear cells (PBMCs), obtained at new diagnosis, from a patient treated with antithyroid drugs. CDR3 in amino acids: CASSNRDLQFF. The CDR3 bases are TGTGCCAGCAGCAACCGGGACCTTCAGTTCTTC.